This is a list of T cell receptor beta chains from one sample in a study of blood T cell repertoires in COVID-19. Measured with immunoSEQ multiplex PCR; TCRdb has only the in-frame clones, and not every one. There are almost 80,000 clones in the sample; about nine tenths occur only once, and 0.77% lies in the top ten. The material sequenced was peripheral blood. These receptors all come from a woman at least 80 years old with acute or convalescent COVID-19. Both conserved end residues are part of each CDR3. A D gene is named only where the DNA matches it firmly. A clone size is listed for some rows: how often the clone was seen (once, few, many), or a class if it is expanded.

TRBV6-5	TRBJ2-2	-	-	TGTGCCAGCACCCAGGGCACCGGGGAGCTGTTTTTT	CASTQGTGELFF
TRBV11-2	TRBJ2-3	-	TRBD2	TGTGCCAGCAGCCGTCTAGCGGGAGGGACCAGCACAGATACGCAGTATTTT	CASSRLAGGTSTDTQYF
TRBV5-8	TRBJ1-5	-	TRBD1	TGTGCCAGCAGAACCCCCGGGACAGGGGGCAATCAGCCCCAGCATTTT	CASRTPGTGGNQPQHF
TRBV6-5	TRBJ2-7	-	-	TGTGCCAGCGCCCCCGACGGGTACGAGCAGTACTTC	CASAPDGYEQYF
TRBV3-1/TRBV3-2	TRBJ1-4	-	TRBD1	TGTGCCAGCTCCCGGGACAGGGATGAAAAACTGTTTTTT	CASSRDRDEKLFF
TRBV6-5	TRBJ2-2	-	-	TGTGCCAGCAGTTATTTTACGAACACCGGGGAGCTGTTTTTT	CASSYFTNTGELFF
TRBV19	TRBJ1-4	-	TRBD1	TGTGCCACCCAGGGGGGAGAAAAACTGTTTTTT	CATQGGEKLFF
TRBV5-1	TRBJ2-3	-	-	TGCGCCAGCAGCTTCCCGGACAGCAGCACAGATACGCAGTATTTT	CASSFPDSSTDTQYF
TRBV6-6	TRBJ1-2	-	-	TGTGCCAGCAAGGGCCAGGGTTTAAGTGGCTATGGCTACACCTTC	CASKGQGLSGYGYTF
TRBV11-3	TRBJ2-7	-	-	TGTGCCAGCAGCGTTAGCCCCCAGAACGAGCAGTACTTC	CASSVSPQNEQYF
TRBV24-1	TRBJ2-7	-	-	TGTGCCACCCAGGCGGCTAGCGAGACGGGGGAGCAGTACTTC	CATQAASETGEQYF
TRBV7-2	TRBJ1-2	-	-	TGTGCCAGCAGCGCTCAATTAGTCGGCTACACCTTC	CASSAQLVGYTF
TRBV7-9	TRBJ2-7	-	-	TGTGCCAGCAGCCGGGGGTTCGAGCAGTACTTC	CASSRGFEQYF
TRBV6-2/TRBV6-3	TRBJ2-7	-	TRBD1	TGTGCCAGCAGTTACGGGGACAGGGAGGACTCGTACGAGCAGTACTTC	CASSYGDREDSYEQYF
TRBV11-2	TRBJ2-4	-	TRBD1	TGTGCCAGCAGCCGGGACAGGACGGACATTCAGTACTTC	CASSRDRTDIQYF
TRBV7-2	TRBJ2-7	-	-	TGTGCCAGCAGCTTAGTCACAGGGAACGAGCAGTACTTC	CASSLVTGNEQYF
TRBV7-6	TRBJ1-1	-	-	TGTGCCAGCAGCTTACAGGGTAATCTGGACACTGAAGCTTTCTTT	CASSLQGNLDTEAFF
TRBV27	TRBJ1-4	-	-	TGTGCCAGCACCCCCCGGGGTGTGGTGCCAGAGTTTCCGACTAATGAAAAACTGTTTTTT	CASTPRGVVPEFPTNEKLFF
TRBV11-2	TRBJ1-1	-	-	TGTGCCAGCAGACTGGGGGCGACGCCCTTGAATAAGGCTTTCTTT	CASRLGATPLNKAFF
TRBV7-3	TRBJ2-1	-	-	TGTGCCAGCAGCCGTCAGAGGAGCGGTTACTACAATGAGCAGTTCTTC	CASSRQRSGYYNEQFF
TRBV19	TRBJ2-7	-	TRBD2	TGTGCCAGTACCCGGACCTGGGAGGGATCCTACGAGCAGTACTTC	CASTRTWEGSYEQYF
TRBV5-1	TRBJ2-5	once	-	TGCGCCAGCAGCTTGGTAGGGGGCCAAGAGACCCAGTACTTC	CASSLVGGQETQYF
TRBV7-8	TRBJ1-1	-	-	TGTGCCAGCAGCCCCCTGCGGGACACTGAAGCTTTCTTT	CASSPLRDTEAFF
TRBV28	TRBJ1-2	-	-	TGTGCCAGCCTAATAGCGGGGCCTCAACTCTATGGCTACACCTTC	CASLIAGPQLYGYTF
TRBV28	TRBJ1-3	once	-	TGTGCCAGCAGTTTATTTTCCTCGGGGGGAAACACCATATATTTT	CASSLFSSGGNTIYF
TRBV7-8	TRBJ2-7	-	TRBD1	TGTGCCAGCAGCGCCGACCCTGGGACAGGCTACCCCTACGAGCAGTACTTC	CASSADPGTGYPYEQYF
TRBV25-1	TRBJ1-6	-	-	TGTGCCAGCAGTGCGCCAGGGTCATCACCCCTCCACTTT	CASSAPGSSPLHF
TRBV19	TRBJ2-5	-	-	TGTGCCAGTAGTATATCCGGGGAACTGACCCAGTACTTC	CASSISGELTQYF